What follows are 2 T cell receptor beta chains derived from one specimen sequenced in a study of cytomegalovirus exposure and HLA in healthy donors. The PCR employed 60 Vbeta primers together with 13 Jbeta primers. Sequenced by immunoSEQ multiplex PCR; TCRdb stores in-frame clones only, minus some. The sample yields about 160,000 clones, about 85% seen once. Sequenced sample: PBMCs. These receptors all stem from a man aged 18 to 35 in good health and CMV-seropositive.

This clone was counted between two and nine times. CDR3 DNA sequence: TGTGCCATCAGTGAGGCAGGAAATGAAAAACTGTTTTTT. Translated, it gives CAISEAGNEKLFF. The chain links TRBV10-3 to TRBJ1-4; D remains unclear. V shed 2 bases and J shed 5 bases, with 6 bases lying between them. The CDR3 loop spans 13 amino acids. Germline CDR1 and CDR2: ENHRY and SYGVKD.

For this clone: At one boundary the junction diverges from the germline segment, which might be a read error. This chain connects TRBV25-1 to TRBJ2-6, with D perhaps matching TRBD1 (5 bases). Germline CDR1 reads MGHDK; CDR2 reads SYGVNS. The CDR3 is 18 residues long. The CDR3: CASVGWSLDGSGANGLTF. The CDR3 nucleotides read TGTGCCAGCGTAGGATGGTCCTTGGACGGGTCTGGGGCCAACGGCCTGACTTTC.